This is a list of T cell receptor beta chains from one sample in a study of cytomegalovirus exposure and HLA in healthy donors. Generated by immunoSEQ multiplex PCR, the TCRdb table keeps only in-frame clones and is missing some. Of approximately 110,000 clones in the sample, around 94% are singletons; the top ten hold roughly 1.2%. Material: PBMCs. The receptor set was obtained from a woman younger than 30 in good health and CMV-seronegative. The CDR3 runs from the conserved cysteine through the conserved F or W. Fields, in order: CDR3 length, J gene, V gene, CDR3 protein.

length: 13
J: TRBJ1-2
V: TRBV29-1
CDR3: CSVEVRANYGYTF

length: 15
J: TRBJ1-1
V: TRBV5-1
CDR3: CASSLGQTMNTEAFF

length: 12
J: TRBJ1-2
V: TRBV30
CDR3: CASHRGSYGYTF

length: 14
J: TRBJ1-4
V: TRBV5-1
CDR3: CASRITATNEKLFF

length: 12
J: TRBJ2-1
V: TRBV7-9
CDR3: CASSPTGTSQFF

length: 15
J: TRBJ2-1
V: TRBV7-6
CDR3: CASSWGDYTTNEQFF

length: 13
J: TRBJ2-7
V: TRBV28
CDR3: CASSPGGGYEQYF

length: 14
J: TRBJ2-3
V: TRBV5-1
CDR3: CASSRTQGTDTQYF

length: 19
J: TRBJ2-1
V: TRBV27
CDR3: CASSLYRPSGRSTYNEQFF

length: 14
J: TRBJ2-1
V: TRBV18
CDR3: CASSPVSGSNEQFF

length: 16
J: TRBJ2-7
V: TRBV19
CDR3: CASSIEYGLAGYEQYF

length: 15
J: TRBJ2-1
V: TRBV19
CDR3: CASSTLAGGSNEQFF

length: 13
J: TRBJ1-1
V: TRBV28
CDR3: CASRRSGTPTAFF

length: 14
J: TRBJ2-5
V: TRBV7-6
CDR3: CASSLGSSRETQYF

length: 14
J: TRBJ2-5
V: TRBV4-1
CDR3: CASSPPGVKETQYF

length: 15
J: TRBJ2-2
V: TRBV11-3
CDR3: CASSLGQTGTGELFF

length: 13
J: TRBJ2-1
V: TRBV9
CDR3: CASSVSGNNEQFF

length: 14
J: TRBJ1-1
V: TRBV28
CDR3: CASSLGQLNTEAFF

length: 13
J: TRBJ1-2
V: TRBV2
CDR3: CASSDGSTDGYTF

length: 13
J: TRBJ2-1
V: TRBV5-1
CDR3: CASSGGGYNEQFF

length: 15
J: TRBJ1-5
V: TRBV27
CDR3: CASSPRADSNQPQHF

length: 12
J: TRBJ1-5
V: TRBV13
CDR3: CASSSSGQPQHF

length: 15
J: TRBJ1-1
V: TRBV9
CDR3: CASSGRGQMNTEAFF

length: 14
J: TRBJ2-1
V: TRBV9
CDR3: CASRPGLDNNEQFF

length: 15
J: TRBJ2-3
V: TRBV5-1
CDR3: CASSRAGGTTDTQYF

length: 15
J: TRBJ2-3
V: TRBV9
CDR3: CASSGPGGTTDTQYF

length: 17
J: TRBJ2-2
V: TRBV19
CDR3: CASSPTAGGWNTGELFF

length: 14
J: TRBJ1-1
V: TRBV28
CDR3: CASSLWGAQTEAFF

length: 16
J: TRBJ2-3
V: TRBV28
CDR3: CASRTGLATSTDTQYF

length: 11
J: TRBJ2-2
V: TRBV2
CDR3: CAWTRGPALFF